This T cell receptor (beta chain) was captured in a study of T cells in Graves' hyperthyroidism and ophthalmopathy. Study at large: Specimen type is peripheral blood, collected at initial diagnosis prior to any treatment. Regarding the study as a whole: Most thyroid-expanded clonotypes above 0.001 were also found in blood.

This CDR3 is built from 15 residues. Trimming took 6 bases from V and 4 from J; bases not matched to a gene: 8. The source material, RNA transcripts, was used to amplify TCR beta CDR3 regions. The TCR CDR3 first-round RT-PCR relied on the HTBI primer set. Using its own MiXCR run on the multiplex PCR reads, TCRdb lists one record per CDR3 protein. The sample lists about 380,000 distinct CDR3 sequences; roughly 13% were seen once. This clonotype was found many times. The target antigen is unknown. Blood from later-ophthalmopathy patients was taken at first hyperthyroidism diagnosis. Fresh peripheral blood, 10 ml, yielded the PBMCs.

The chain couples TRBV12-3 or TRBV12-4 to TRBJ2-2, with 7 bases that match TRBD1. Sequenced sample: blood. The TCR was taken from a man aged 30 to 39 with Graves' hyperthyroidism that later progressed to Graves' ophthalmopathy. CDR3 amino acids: CASSDRVYSTGELFF. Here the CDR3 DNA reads TGTGCCAGCAGCGACAGGGTGTATAGCACCGGGGAGCTGTTTTTT.